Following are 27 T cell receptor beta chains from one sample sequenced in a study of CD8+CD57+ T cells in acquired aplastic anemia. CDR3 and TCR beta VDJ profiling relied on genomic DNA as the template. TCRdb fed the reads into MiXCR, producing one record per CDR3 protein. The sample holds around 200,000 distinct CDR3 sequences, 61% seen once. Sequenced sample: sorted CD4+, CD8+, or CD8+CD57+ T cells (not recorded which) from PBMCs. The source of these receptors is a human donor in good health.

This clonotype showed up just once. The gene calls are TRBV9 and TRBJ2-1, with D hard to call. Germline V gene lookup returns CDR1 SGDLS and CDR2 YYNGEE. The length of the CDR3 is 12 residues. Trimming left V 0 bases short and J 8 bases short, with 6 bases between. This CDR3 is CASSVDPDEQFF. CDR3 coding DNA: TGTGCCAGCAGCGTAGATCCCGATGAGCAGTTCTTC. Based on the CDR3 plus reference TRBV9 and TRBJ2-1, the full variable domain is DSGVTQTPKHLITATGQRVTLRCSPRSGDLSVYWYQQSLDQGLQFLIQYYNGEERAKGNILERFSAQQFPDLHSELNLSSLELGDSALYFCASSVDPDEQFFGPGTRLTVL.

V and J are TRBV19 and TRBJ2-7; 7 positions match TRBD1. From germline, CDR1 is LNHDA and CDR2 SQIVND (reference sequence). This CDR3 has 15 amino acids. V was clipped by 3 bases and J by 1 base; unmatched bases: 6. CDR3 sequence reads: CASSIGTEISYEQYF. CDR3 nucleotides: TGTGCCAGTAGTATTGGGACAGAAATTTCCTACGAGCAGTACTTC.

The CDR3 sequence is CSARVVDEQFF. The CDR3 bases are TGCAGTGCTAGGGTGGTTGATGAGCAGTTCTTC. The chain links TRBV20-1 to TRBJ2-1; no clear D gene. V lost 3 bases and J lost 8, with 8 bases in between. Germline V lookup: CDR1 DFQATT, CDR2 SNEGSKA (reference sequence). The CDR3 length is 11 residues.

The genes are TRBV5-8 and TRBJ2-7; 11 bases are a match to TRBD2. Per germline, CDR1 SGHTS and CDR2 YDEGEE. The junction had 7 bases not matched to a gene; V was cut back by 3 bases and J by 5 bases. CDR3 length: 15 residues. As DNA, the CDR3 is TGTGCCAGCAGCTCCTTAGCGGGGGGGCGCGACGAGCAGTACTTC. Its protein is CASSSLAGGRDEQYF. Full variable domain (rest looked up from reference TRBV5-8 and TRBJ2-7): EAGVTQSPTHLIKTRGQQATLRCSPISGHTSVYWYQQALGLGLQFLLWYDEGEERNRGNFPPRFSGRQFPNYSSELNVNALELEDSALYLCASSSLAGGRDEQYFGPGTRLTVT.

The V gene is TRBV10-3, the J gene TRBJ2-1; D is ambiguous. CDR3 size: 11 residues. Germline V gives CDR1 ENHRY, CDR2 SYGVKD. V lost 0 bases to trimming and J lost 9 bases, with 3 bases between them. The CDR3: CAISESSEQFF. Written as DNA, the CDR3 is TGTGCCATCAGTGAGTCTAGTGAGCAGTTCTTC.

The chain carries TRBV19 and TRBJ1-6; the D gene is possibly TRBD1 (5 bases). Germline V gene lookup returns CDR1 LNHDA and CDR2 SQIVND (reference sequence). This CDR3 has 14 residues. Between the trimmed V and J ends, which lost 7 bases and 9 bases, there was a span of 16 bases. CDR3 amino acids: CASMQGAGGSPLHF. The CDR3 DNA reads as TGTGCCAGTATGCAAGGTGCGGGGGGTTCACCCCTCCACTTT.

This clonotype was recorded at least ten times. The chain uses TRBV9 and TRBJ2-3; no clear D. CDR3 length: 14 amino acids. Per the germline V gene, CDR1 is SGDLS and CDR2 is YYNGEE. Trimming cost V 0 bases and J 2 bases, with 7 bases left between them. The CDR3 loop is CASSVEQHTDTQYF. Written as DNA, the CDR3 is TGTGCCAGCAGCGTAGAACAGCACACAGATACGCAGTATTTT. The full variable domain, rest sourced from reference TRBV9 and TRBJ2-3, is DSGVTQTPKHLITATGQRVTLRCSPRSGDLSVYWYQQSLDQGLQFLIQYYNGEERAKGNILERFSAQQFPDLHSELNLSSLELGDSALYFCASSVEQHTDTQYFGPGTRLTVL.

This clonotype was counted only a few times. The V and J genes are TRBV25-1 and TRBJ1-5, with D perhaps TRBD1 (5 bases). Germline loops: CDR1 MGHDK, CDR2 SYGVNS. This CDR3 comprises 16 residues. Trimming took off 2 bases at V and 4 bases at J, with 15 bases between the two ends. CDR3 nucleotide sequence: TGTGCCAGCAGTGAACCAGGGAATCCCTTTAATCAGCCCCAGCATTTT. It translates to CASSEPGNPFNQPQHF.

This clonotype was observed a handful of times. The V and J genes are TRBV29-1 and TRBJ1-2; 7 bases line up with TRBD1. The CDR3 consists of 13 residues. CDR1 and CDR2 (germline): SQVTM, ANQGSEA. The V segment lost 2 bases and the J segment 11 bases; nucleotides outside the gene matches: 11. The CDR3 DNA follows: TGCAGCGTTGAACCGACAGGGCTGGGAGGTTACACCTTC. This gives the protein CSVEPTGLGGYTF.

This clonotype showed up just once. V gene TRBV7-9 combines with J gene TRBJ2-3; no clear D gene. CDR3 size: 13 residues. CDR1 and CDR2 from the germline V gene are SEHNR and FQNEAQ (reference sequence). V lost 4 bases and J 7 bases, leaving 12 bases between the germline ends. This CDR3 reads CASSSPWVHTQYF. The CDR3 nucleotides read TGTGCCAGCAGCTCCCCCTGGGTCCATACGCAGTATTTT. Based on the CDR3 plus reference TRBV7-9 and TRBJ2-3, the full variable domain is DTGVSQNPRHKITKRGQNVTFRCDPISEHNRLYWYRQTLGQGPEFLTYFQNEAQLEKSRLLSDRFSAERPKGSFSTLEIQRTEQGDSAMYLCASSSPWVHTQYFGPGTRLTVL.

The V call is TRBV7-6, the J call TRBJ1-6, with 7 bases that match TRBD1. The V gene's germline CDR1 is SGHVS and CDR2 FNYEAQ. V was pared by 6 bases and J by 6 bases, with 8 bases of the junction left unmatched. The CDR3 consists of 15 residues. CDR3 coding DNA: TGTGCCAGCAGTCCAAGTGGGACAGTTAATTCACCCCTCCACTTT. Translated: CASSPSGTVNSPLHF.

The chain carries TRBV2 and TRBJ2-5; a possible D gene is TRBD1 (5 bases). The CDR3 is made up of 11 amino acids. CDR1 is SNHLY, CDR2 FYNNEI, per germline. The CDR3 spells CATRVLETQYF. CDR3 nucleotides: TGTGCGACCAGGGTCTTGGAGACCCAGTACTTC.

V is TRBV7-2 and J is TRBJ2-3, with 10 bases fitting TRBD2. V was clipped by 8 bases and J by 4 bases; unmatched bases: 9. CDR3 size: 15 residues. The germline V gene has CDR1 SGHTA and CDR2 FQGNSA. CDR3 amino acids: CASGSRTSGADTQYF. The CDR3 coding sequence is TGTGCCAGCGGCTCCCGGACTAGCGGTGCAGATACGCAGTATTTT.

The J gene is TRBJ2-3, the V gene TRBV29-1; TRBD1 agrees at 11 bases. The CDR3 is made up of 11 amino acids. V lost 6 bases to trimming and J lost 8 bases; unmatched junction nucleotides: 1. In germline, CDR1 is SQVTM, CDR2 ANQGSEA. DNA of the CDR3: TGCAGCGTAGGGACAGGGGGTACGCAGTATTTT. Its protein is CSVGTGGTQYF.

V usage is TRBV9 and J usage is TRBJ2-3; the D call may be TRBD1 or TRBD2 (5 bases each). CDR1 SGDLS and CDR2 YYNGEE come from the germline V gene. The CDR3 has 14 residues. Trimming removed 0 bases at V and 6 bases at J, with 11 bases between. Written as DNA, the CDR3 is TGTGCCAGCAGCGTAGGATCCGGGGCTGATACGCAGTATTTT. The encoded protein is CASSVGSGADTQYF.

This CDR3 reads CASSSDRIAYEQYF. CDR3 coding DNA: TGTGCCAGCAGCTCGGACAGGATAGCCTACGAGCAGTACTTC. The V call is TRBV7-6, the J call TRBJ2-7, with 7 bases identical to TRBD1. Germline V CDR1 and CDR2: SGHVS, FNYEAQ. The CDR3 is 14 residues long. With 4 bases clipped from V and 2 bases from J, the junction kept 5 bases outside the gene matches.

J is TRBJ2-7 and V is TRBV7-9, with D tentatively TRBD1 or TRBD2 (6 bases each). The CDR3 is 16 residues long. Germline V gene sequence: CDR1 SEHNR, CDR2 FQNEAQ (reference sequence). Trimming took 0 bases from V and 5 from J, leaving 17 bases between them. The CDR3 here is CASSLATGAKEDEQYF. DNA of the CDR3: TGTGCCAGCAGCTTAGCTACGGGGGCGAAAGAAGACGAGCAGTACTTC.

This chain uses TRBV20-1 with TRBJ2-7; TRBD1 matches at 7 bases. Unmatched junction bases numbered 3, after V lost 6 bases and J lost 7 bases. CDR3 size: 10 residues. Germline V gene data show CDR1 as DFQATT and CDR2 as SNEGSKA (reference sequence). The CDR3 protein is CSALDREQYF. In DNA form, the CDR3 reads TGCAGTGCATTGGACAGGGAGCAGTACTTC.

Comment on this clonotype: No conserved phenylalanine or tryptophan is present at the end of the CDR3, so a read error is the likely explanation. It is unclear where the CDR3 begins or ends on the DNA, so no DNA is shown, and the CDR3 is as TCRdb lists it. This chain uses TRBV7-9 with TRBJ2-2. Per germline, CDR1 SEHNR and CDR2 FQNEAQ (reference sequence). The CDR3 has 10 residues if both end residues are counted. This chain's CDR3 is CASSLAGASL.

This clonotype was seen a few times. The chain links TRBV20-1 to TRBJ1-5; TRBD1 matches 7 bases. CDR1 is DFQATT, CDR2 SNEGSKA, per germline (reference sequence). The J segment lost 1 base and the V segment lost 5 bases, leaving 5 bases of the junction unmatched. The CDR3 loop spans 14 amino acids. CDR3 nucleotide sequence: TGCAGTGCTGAAACAGGGGAAAGCAATCAGCCCCAGCATTTT. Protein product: CSAETGESNQPQHF.

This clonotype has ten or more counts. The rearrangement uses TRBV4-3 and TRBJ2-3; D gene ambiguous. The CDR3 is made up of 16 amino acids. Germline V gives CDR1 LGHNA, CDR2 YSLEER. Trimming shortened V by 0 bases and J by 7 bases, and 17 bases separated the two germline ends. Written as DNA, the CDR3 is TGCGCCAGCAGCCAAGATACAATTGGCGGCGCAAATACGCAGTATTTT. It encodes CASSQDTIGGANTQYF.

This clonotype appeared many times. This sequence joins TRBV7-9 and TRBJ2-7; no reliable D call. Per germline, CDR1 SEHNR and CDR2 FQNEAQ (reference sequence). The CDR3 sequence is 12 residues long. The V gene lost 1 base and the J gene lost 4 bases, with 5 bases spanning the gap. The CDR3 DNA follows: TGTGCCAGCAGCTTAGGAGTTTACGAGCAGTACTTC. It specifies CASSLGVYEQYF.

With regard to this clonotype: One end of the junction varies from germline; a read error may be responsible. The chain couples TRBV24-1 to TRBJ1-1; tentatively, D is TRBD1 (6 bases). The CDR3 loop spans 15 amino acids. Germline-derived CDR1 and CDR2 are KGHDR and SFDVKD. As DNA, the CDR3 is TGTGCCCCCAGGAAACAGGACAGAAAGGACACTGAAGCTTTCTTT. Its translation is CAPRKQDRKDTEAFF.

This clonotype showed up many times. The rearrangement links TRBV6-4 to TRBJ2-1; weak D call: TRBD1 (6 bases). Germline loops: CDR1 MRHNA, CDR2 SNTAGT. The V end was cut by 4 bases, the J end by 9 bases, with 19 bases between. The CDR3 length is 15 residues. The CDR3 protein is CASSVGWGPAGEQFF. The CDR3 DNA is TGTGCCAGCAGTGTTGGCTGGGGGCCCGCGGGTGAGCAGTTCTTC.

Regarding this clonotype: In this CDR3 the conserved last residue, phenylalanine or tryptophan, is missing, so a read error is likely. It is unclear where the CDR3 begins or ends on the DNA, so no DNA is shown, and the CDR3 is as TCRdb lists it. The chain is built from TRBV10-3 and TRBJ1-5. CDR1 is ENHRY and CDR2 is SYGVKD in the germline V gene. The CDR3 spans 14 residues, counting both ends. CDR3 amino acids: CAISEGSSNQPQRC.

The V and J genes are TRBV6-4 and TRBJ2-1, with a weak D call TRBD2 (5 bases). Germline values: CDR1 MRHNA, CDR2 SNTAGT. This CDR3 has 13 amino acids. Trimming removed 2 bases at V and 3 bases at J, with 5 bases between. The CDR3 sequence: CASSDTSYNEQFF. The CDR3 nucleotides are TGTGCCAGCAGTGACACTAGCTACAATGAGCAGTTCTTC.

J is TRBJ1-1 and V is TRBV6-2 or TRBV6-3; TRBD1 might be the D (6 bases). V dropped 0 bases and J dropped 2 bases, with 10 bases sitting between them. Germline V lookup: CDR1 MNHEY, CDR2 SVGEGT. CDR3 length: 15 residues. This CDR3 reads CASSYSLGQNTEAFF. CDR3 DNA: TGTGCCAGCAGTTACTCGCTGGGACAAAACACTGAAGCTTTCTTT.